The clone carrying this TCR beta chain turned up a few times. Its antigen is still unknown. The sample is drawn from a study of CD8 T cells in ankylosing spondylitis. TCRdb ran MiXCR on the 5' RACE reads and lists one entry per CDR3 protein. The table records more than 100,000 distinct CDR3 sequences, over 10% of them present only once. V shed 10 bases and J shed 7 bases, with 11 bases lying between them. From germline, CDR1 is SEHNR and CDR2 FQNEAQ (reference sequence). The CDR3 loop spans 11 amino acids. Study results and limitations: What seemed typical of ankylosing spondylitis blood was a TCR beta motif built from fewer than ten highly homologous variants. Matched ankylosing spondylitis synovial fluid reportedly contained a significantly enriched population of disease-linked clones.

Sample: blood, either unsorted or a sorted T cell fraction (not recorded which). The chain has TRBV7-9 and TRBJ2-1, with D tentatively TRBD2 (5 bases). The TCR was taken from a female donor with ankylosing spondylitis or in good health (not recorded which). The CDR3 protein is CAILRGNEQFF. DNA for the CDR3: TGTGCCATCCTTCGAGGGAATGAGCAGTTCTTC.